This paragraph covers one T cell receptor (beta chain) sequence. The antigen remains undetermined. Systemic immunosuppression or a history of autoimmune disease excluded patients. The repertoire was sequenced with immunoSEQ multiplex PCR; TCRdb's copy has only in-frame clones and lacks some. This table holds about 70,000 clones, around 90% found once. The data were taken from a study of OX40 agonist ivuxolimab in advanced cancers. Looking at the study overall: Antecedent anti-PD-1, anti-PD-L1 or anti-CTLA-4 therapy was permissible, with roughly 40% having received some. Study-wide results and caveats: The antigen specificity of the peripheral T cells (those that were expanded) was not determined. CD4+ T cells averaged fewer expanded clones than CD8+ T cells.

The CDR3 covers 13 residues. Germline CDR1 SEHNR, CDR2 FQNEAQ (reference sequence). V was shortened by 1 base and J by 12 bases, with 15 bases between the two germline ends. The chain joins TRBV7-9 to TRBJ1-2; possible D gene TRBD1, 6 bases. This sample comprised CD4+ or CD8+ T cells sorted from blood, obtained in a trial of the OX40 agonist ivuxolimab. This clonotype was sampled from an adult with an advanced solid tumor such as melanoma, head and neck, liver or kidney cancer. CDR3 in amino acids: CASSLGEDSRDTF. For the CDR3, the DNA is TGTGCCAGCAGCTTAGGGGAGGACAGCCGGGACACCTTC.